These 9 T cell receptor beta chains originate from one sample sequenced in a study of beta chain features in type 1 diabetes. All of the isolated RNA was reverse transcribed, so expressed TCRB transcripts were sequenced. The method was immunoSEQ multiplex PCR; TCRdb's version includes in-frame clones alone and lacks a portion of them. The repertoire has 200,000 to 250,000 clones, less than 15% of them found once; the top ten carry roughly 0.024%. Sequencing was done on a sample of naive CD4+ T cells from blood. The receptors stem from a middle-aged woman in good health.

The chain joins TRBV7-6 to TRBJ2-1; TRBD2 aligns across 7 bases. CDR1 and CDR2 (germline): SGHVS, FNYEAQ. The CDR3 spans 15 residues. Losses at the gene ends were 5 bases for V and 0 bases for J; bases not matched to a gene: 4. CDR3 sequence reads: CASSPTSDSYNEQFF. In nucleotides, the CDR3 is TGTGCCAGCAGCCCCACTAGCGACTCCTACAATGAGCAGTTCTTC.

This chain connects TRBV7-2 to TRBJ2-1; D may be TRBD2 (6 bases). The CDR3 is 14 amino acids. Germline V gene sequence: CDR1 SGHTA, CDR2 FQGNSA. Trimming took off 2 bases at V and 6 bases at J, with 11 bases between the two ends. The CDR3 region has the DNA TGTGCCAGCAGCTTACGGCGGGGATTCAATGAGCAGTTCTTC. It translates to CASSLRRGFNEQFF.

V usage is TRBV5-1 and J usage is TRBJ1-2; 9 bases agree with TRBD1. Germline-derived CDR1 and CDR2 are SGHRS and YFSETQ. V was pared by 0 bases and J by 4 bases, with 13 bases of the junction left unmatched. The CDR3 length is 18 residues. The CDR3 spells CASSLGIVGQGTGYGYTF. CDR3 in DNA: TGCGCCAGCAGCTTGGGGATCGTCGGACAGGGGACCGGCTATGGCTACACCTTC.

J is TRBJ2-2 and V is TRBV13, with 7 bases identical to TRBD1. Germline values: CDR1 PRHDT, CDR2 FYEKMQ (reference sequence). The trim removed 5 bases at V and 4 bases at J, leaving 4 bases unmatched. This CDR3 comprises 14 residues. CDR3 loop: CASSLNRGTGELFF. DNA for the CDR3: TGTGCCAGCAGCCTCAACAGGGGCACCGGGGAGCTGTTTTTT.

This chain joins TRBV29-1 and TRBJ2-7, with 8 positions matching TRBD1. Germline lookup yields CDR1 SQVTM and CDR2 ANQGSEA. V gave up 7 bases and J gave up 1 base; unmatched junction bases: 9. CDR3 length: 14 residues. In DNA, the CDR3 is TGCAGCGCTCAGGACAGGGTGGGATCCTACGAGCAGTACTTC. Translating gives CSAQDRVGSYEQYF.

This clone occurred a few times. The chain couples TRBV7-8 to TRBJ1-2; weak D call: TRBD1 (5 bases). The CDR3 has 16 residues. The germline CDR1 and CDR2 sequences are SGHVS and FQNEAQ. Trimming shortened V by 4 bases and J by 0 bases, and 15 bases separated the two germline ends. The DNA for the CDR3 is TGTGCCAGCAGCTCCTACTTCGGGGGGGCTAACTATGGCTACACCTTC. Translated, it gives CASSSYFGGANYGYTF.

This clone has a count of ten or more. V and J are TRBV29-1 and TRBJ1-2; TRBD1 is a possible D gene (6 bases). The CDR3 is 12 amino acids. In germline, CDR1 is SQVTM, CDR2 ANQGSEA. Deletions cut 6 bases from V and 8 bases from J, with 16 bases between. DNA for the CDR3: TGCAGCGTGAATCAGGGGTCAAGAGGCTACACCTTC. Translation: CSVNQGSRGYTF.

The chain couples TRBV6-5 to TRBJ1-2; maybe TRBD1 (5 bases). The germline gives CDR1 MNHEY, CDR2 SVGAGI. This CDR3 spans 16 amino acids. The V and J ends lost 2 bases and 5 bases respectively, with 18 bases between them. In nucleotides, the CDR3 is TGTGCCAGCAGTTACACACGTGGGGGGAAGGGGTATGGCTACACCTTC. It codes for CASSYTRGGKGYGYTF.

The chain is built from TRBV18 and TRBJ2-7, with 7 bases matching TRBD1. Trimming removed 4 bases from V and 2 bases from J; junction bases left unmatched: 8. Germline V gene lookup returns CDR1 KGHSH and CDR2 LQKENI. This CDR3 has 15 residues. The CDR3 bases are TGTGCCAGCTCACACTCCGAGGGGGCAACCTACGAGCAGTACTTC. Protein sequence: CASSHSEGATYEQYF.